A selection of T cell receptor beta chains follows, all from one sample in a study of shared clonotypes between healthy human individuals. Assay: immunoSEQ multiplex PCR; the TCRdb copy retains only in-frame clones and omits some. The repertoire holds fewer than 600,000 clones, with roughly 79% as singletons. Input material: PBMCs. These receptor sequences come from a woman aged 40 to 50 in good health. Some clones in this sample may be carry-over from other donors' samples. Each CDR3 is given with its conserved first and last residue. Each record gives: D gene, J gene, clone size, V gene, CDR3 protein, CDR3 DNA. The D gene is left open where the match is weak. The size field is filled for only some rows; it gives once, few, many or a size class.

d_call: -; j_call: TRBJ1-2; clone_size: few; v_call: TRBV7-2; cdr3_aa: CASSPPLGLGGPNYGYTF; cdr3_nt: TGTGCCAGCAGCCCTCCGTTGGGGCTTGGGGGACCTAACTATGGCTACACCTTC
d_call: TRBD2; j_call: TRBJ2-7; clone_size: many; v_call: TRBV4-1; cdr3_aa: CASSQGLAGTYEQYF; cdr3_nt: TGCGCCAGCAGCCAAGGACTAGCGGGAACCTACGAGCAGTACTTC
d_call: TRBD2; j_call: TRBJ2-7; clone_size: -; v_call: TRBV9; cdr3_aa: CASSGGTSGSSYEQYF; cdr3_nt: TGTGCCAGCAGCGGAGGGACTAGCGGGAGTTCCTACGAGCAGTACTTC
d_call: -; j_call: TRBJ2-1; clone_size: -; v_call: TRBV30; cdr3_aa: CAWSVGGTYNEQFF; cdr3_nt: TGTGCCTGGAGTGTGGGGGGTACCTACAATGAGCAGTTCTTC
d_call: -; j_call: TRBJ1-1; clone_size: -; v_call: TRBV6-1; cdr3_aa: CASSEVDRGTEAFF; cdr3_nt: TGTGCCAGCAGTGAAGTAGACCGGGGGACTGAAGCTTTCTTT
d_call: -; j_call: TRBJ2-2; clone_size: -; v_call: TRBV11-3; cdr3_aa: CASSLNTGELFF; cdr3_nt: TGTGCCAGCAGCTTAAACACCGGGGAGCTGTTTTTT
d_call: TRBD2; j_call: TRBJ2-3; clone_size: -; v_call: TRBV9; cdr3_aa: CASSVAGLAGADTQYF; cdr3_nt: TGTGCCAGCAGCGTAGCCGGGCTAGCGGGAGCAGATACGCAGTATTTT
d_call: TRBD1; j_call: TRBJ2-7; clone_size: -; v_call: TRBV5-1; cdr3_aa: CASSSRDRGVYEQYF; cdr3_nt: TGCGCCAGCAGCAGCCGGGACAGGGGGGTCTACGAGCAGTACTTC
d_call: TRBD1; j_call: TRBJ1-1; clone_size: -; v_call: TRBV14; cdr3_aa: CASSQTGVDTEAFF; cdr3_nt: TGTGCCAGCAGCCAGACAGGGGTGGACACTGAAGCTTTCTTT
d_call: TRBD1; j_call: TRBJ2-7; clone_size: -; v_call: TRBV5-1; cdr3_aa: CASSPRTGDSGEQYF; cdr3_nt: TGCGCCAGCAGCCCACGGACAGGGGACAGTGGAGAGCAGTACTTC
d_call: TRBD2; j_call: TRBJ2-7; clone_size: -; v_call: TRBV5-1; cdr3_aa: CASSGTSSYEQYF; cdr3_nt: TGCGCCAGCAGCGGGACTAGTAGCTACGAGCAGTACTTC
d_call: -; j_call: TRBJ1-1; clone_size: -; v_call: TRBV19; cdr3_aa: CASSMWRMNTEAFF; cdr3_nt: TGTGCCAGTAGTATGTGGAGGATGAACACTGAAGCTTTCTTT
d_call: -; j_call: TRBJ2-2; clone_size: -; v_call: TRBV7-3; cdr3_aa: CASSYRGTGELFF; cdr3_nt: TGTGCCAGCAGCTACCGCGGGACCGGGGAGCTGTTTTTT
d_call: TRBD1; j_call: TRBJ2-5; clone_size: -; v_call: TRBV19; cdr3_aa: CASRRGTGLWETQYF; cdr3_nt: TGTGCCAGTAGAAGAGGGACAGGGCTATGGGAGACCCAGTACTTC
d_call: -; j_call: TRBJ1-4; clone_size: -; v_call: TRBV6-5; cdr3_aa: CASSYGGNNEKLFF; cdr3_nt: TGTGCCAGCAGTTACGGGGGGAATAATGAAAAACTGTTTTTT
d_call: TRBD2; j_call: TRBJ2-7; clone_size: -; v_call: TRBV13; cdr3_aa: CASSLGLAGDHYEQYF; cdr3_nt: TGTGCCAGCAGCTTAGGGCTAGCGGGAGACCATTACGAGCAGTACTTC
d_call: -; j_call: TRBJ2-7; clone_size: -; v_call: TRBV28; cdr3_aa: CASVEGASSSYEQYF; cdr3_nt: TGTGCCAGCGTGGAGGGCGCGAGCTCCTCCTACGAGCAGTACTTC
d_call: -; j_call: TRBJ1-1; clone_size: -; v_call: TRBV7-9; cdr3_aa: CASSLSAFEAFF; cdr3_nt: TGTGCCAGCAGCTTATCAGCCTTTGAAGCTTTCTTT
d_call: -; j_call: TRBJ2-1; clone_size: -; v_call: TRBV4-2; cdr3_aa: CASSQEGGLYNEQFF; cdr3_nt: TGTGCCAGCAGCCAAGAGGGGGGCCTGTACAATGAGCAGTTCTTC
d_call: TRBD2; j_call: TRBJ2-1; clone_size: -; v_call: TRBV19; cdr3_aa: CASSIGLADWGRQFF; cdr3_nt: TGTGCCAGTAGTATAGGACTAGCGGATTGGGGTCGTCAGTTCTTC
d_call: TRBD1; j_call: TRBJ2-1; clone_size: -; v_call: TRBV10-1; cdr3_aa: CASKRDRVDNEQFF; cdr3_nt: TGCGCCAGCAAAAGAGACAGGGTCGACAATGAGCAGTTCTTC
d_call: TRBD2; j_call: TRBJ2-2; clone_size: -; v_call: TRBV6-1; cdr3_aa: CASTSGHANTGELFF; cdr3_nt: TGTGCCAGCACTAGCGGACACGCGAACACCGGGGAGCTGTTTTTT
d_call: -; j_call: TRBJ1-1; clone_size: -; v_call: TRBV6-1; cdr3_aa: CASLSDTEAFF; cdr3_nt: TGTGCCAGCCTCTCGGACACTGAAGCTTTCTTT
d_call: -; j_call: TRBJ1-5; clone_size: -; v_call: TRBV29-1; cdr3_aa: CSVESQTGQPQHF; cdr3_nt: TGCAGCGTTGAATCACAGACAGGTCAGCCCCAGCATTTT
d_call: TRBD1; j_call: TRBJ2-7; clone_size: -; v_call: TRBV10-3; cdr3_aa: CAISPGTGANEQHF; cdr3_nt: TGTGCCATCAGTCCCGGGACAGGAGCAAACGAGCAGCACTTC
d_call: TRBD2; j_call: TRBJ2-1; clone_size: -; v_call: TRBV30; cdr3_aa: CAWSVGLAGEQFF; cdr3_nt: TGTGCCTGGAGTGTAGGACTAGCCGGGGAGCAGTTCTTC
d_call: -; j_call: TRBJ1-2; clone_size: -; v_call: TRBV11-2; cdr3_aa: CASTTTENYGYTF; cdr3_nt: TGTGCCAGCACGACAACCGAAAACTATGGCTACACCTTC
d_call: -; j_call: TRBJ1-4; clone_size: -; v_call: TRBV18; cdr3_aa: CASSPVTGEKLFF; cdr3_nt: TGTGCCAGCTCACCAGTGACGGGTGAAAAACTGTTTTTT
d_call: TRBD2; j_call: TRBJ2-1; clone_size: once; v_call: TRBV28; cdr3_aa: CASSFSSGRIHEQFF; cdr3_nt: TGTGCCAGCAGTTTCTCTAGCGGCCGAATCCATGAGCAGTTCTTC
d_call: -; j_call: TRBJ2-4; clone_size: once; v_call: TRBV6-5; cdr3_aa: CASSYRGSKNIQYF; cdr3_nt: TGTGCCAGCAGTTACCGGGGGAGCAAAAACATTCAGTACTTC
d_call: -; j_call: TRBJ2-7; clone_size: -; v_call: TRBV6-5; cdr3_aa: CASSTRGEIAYEQYF; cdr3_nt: TGTGCCAGCAGTACGAGGGGGGAGATAGCTTACGAGCAGTACTTC
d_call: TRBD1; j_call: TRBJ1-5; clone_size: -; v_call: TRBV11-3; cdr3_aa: CASSLPGQVFPQPQHF; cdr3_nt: TGTGCCAGCAGCTTGCCGGGACAGGTCTTTCCTCAGCCCCAGCATTTT
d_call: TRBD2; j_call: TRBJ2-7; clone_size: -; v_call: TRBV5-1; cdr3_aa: CASSLAGTRSYEQYF; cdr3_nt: TGCGCCAGCAGCCTAGCGGGAACCAGAAGTTACGAGCAGTACTTC
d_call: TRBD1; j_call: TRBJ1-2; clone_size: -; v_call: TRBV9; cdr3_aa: CASQKGTGNWGYTF; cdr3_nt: TGTGCCAGCCAAAAGGGGACAGGGAATTGGGGCTACACCTTC
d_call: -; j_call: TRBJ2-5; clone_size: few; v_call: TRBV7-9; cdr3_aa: CASSLRWGEETQYF; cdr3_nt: TGTGCCAGCAGCTTAAGGTGGGGAGAAGAGACCCAGTACTTC
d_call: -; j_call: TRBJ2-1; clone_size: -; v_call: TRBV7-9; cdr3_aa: CASSFGNNEQFF; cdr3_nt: TGTGCCAGCAGCTTTGGGAACAATGAGCAGTTCTTC